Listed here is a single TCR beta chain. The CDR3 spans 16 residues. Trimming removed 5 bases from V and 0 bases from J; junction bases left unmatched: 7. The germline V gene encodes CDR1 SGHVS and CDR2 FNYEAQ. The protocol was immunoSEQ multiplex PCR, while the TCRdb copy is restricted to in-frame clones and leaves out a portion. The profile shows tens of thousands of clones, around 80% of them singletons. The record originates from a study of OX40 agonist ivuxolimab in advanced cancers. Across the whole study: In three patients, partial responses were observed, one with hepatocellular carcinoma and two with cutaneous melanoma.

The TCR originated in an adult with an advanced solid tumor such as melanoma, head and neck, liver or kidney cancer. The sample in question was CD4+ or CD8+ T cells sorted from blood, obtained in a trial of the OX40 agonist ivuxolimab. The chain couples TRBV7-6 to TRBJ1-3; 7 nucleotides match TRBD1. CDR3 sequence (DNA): TGTGCCAGCAGCCTTCCAGGGGGGTTCTCTGGAAACACCATATATTTT. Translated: CASSLPGGFSGNTIYF.